The source of this TCR beta chain is a study of long-term antiretroviral therapy in people with HIV. The ends lost 3 bases at V and 6 bases at J; junction bases unmatched: 2. This CDR3 comprises 14 residues. The germline gives CDR1 LNHDA, CDR2 SQIVND (reference sequence). With survey level as its setting, the immunoSEQ assay was v3.0. Profiled with immunoSEQ multiplex PCR; TCRdb holds only in-frame clones, not every one. The data show roughly 33,000 clones, more than 60% seen once. J is TRBJ1-6 and V is TRBV19; TRBD1 aligns across 7 bases. The material was unsorted PBMCs, obtained 3.1 years after starting antiretroviral therapy. The TCR comes from a woman between 45 and 60 years old with HIV. CDR3 loop: CASSISGGNSPLHF. DNA for the CDR3: TGTGCCAGTAGTATCTCAGGGGGTAATTCACCCCTCCACTTT.